What follows are 27 T cell receptor beta chains derived from one specimen sequenced in a study of cytomegalovirus exposure and HLA in healthy donors. In the PCR, 60 Vbeta and 13 Jbeta primers were used. Using immunoSEQ multiplex PCR, the repertoire was profiled, and TCRdb retains in-frame clones only, with some absent. This sample carries about 160,000 clones, 75% of them seen once, and the ten largest clones take 2.5% to 3%. The sample taken for sequencing was PBMCs. The receptor set was obtained from a woman aged 50 to 65 in good health and CMV-seropositive.

This chain links TRBV11-2 with TRBJ1-1; perhaps TRBD1 as D (5 bases). Germline assignment: CDR1 SGHAT and CDR2 FQNNGV. V was clipped by 8 bases and J by 6 bases, with 16 bases between them. The CDR3 contains 13 residues. CDR3 coding DNA: TGTGCCAGCCGAGGAGGGACTTTCTCTGAAGCTTTCTTT. Encoded protein: CASRGGTFSEAFF.

The V and J genes are TRBV6-1 and TRBJ2-7; D might be TRBD2 (5 bases). The length of the CDR3 is 13 residues. Germline CDR1 is MNHNS and CDR2 is SASEGT. Trimming pared 8 bases from V and 2 bases from J, leaving 13 bases between. CDR3 residues: CASEGSGPYEQYF. CDR3 DNA sequence: TGTGCCAGCGAGGGTTCCGGTCCCTACGAGCAGTACTTC.

This chain uses TRBV4-1 with TRBJ2-1; 8 bases map to TRBD2. The CDR3 is made up of 15 amino acids. Germline CDR1 and CDR2: MGHRA and YSYEKL. V trimming: 1 base; J trimming: 8 bases; junction bases outside the gene matches: 7. For the CDR3, the DNA is TGCGCCAGCAGCCAAGGGACTAGCTCACCCCATGAGCAGTTCTTC. Its protein product is CASSQGTSSPHEQFF.

This chain uses TRBV25-1 with TRBJ1-6, with D hard to call. The CDR3 is made up of 14 amino acids. Germline V gene data show CDR1 as MGHDK and CDR2 as SYGVNS. Trimming stripped 2 bases from V and 7 bases from J, with 9 bases between. CDR3 coding DNA: TGTGCCAGCAGTGAACGGGTCCCAAATTCACCCCTCCACTTT. Residues: CASSERVPNSPLHF. Supplemented by reference TRBV25-1 and TRBJ1-6, the full variable domain reads EADIYQTPRYLVIGTGKKITLECSQTMGHDKMYWYQQDPGMELHLIHYSYGVNSTEKGDLSSESTVSRIRTEHFPLTLESARPSHTSQYLCASSERVPNSPLHFGNGTRLTVT.

The chain recombines TRBV18 with TRBJ1-1; D is uncertain. Trimming removed 6 bases from V and 1 base from J, with 12 bases in between. This CDR3 has 14 amino acids. Germline V gene data show CDR1 as KGHSH and CDR2 as LQKENI. The DNA of the CDR3 is TGTGCCAGCTCTCGAGATCGACAGAACACTGAAGCTTTCTTT. It specifies CASSRDRQNTEAFF.

Remarks on this clone: Additional DNA sequences in this sample encode the identical CDR3. The chain combines TRBV2 with TRBJ2-5; D unresolved. Germline V gene lookup returns CDR1 SNHLY and CDR2 FYNNEI. The CDR3 spans 12 residues. With 0 bases removed from V and 5 bases from J, the gap between germline ends came to 4 bases. CDR3 protein: CASSEARETQYF. Written as DNA, the CDR3 is TGTGCCAGCAGTGAAGCCCGGGAGACCCAGTACTTC.

The genes are TRBV11-2 and TRBJ1-3; TRBD1 matches 7 bases. With 5 bases clipped from V and 0 bases from J, the junction kept 4 bases outside the gene matches. The CDR3 is 15 amino acids. In germline, CDR1 is SGHAT, CDR2 FQNNGV. This CDR3 is CASSLTGSSGNTIYF. The CDR3 DNA follows: TGTGCCAGCAGCCTGACAGGGAGCTCTGGAAACACCATATATTTT. The full variable domain, its missing parts supplied by reference TRBV11-2 and TRBJ1-3, is EAGVAQSPRYKIIEKRQSVAFWCNPISGHATLYWYQQILGQGPKLLIQFQNNGVVDDSQLPKDRFSAERLKGVDSTLKIQPAKLEDSAVYLCASSLTGSSGNTIYFGEGSWLTVV.

The CDR3 loop is CASSQGPREKLFF. The DNA of the CDR3 is TGTGCCAGCAGCCAAGGGCCTCGAGAAAAACTGTTTTTT. V and J are TRBV4-2 and TRBJ1-4; D is unclear. This CDR3 is 13 amino acids long. The V and J ends lost 1 base and 8 bases respectively, with 8 bases between them. Germline values: CDR1 LGHNA, CDR2 YNFKEQ.

In this sample, this clone turned up a few times. The rearrangement links TRBV2 to TRBJ1-5; possibly TRBD1 for D (5 bases). V gave up 6 bases and J gave up 7 bases, with 10 bases separating them. CDR1 and CDR2 (germline): SNHLY, FYNNEI. The CDR3 runs to 12 residues. The CDR3 region has the DNA TGTGCCAGCAGACTCCAGGGCCAGCCCCAGCATTTT. This translates into CASRLQGQPQHF. Full variable domain (missing parts from reference TRBV2 and TRBJ1-5): EPEVTQTPSHQVTQMGQEVILRCVPISNHLYFYWYRQILGQKVEFLVSFYNNEISEKSEIFDDQFSVERPDGSNFTLKIRSTKLEDSAMYFCASRLQGQPQHFGDGTRLSIL.

Turning to this clone: Other DNA sequences in the same sample also yield this CDR3. The chain has TRBV7-3 and TRBJ2-5, with 7 bases aligning to TRBD1. CDR1 and CDR2 (germline): SGHTA, FQGTGA. This CDR3 has 15 amino acids. Trimming took 5 bases from V and 4 from J; bases not matched to a gene: 10. The DNA for the CDR3 is TGTGCCAGCAGCCCGCGACAGGGATCCGGAGAGACCCAGTACTTC. Its protein product is CASSPRQGSGETQYF.

This chain joins TRBV12-2 and TRBJ1-4. TRBV12-2 is given as a pseudogene. The CDR3 is 16 amino acids. The CDR3 DNA follows: TGTGCAAGTCGCTTAGGCTGGAGGCCAGTTCGTGAAAAACTGTTTTTT. This gives the protein CASRLGWRPVREKLFF.

The chain has TRBV7-8 and TRBJ2-3; possibly TRBD2 for D (7 bases). The CDR3 contains 15 residues. The germline V and J ends were trimmed by 3 bases and 2 bases, with 12 bases remaining between them. Germline-derived CDR1 and CDR2 are SGHVS and FQNEAQ. CDR3 amino acids: CASSLGGPTTDTQYF. In DNA form, the CDR3 reads TGTGCCAGCAGCTTGGGGGGGCCAACCACAGATACGCAGTATTTT.

V gene TRBV7-9 combines with J gene TRBJ1-2; 8 bases are a match to TRBD1. The V segment lost 5 bases and the J segment 6 bases; nucleotides outside the gene matches: 5. CDR1 is SEHNR, CDR2 FQNEAQ, per germline (reference sequence). This CDR3 region has 13 residues. CDR3 sequence reads: CASSGTGLNGYTF. CDR3 coding DNA: TGTGCCAGCAGCGGGACAGGCCTTAATGGCTACACCTTC.

The genes are TRBV6-6 and TRBJ2-3; 10 bases line up with TRBD2. Trimming at V came to 10 bases and at J to 5 bases, leaving 12 bases not matched to a gene. CDR1 is MNHNY, CDR2 SVGAGI, per germline (reference sequence). The CDR3 has 15 amino acids. As DNA, the CDR3 is TGTGCCACGGGAGAATTAGCGGGGGGTTTAGATACGCAGTATTTT. It specifies CATGELAGGLDTQYF.

Note on this clone: Other DNA sequences in the sample encode the same CDR3. The chain joins TRBV5-1 to TRBJ2-5, with D uncertain. The ends were cut back, 3 bases at V and 2 bases at J, with 2 bases in the middle. The CDR3 runs 11 residues. Germline V gene lookup returns CDR1 SGHRS and CDR2 YFSETQ. The CDR3 bases are TGCGCCAGCAGCTCACAAGAGACCCAGTACTTC. Its translation: CASSSQETQYF.

This clone occurred a few times. The chain employs TRBV15 and TRBJ2-3, with TRBD2 identical over 9 bases. CDR1 and CDR2 from the germline V gene are LNHNV and YYDKDF (reference sequence). The V gene end was trimmed by 6 bases and the J gene end by 0 bases; junction bases not matched to a gene: 7. CDR3 length: 16 amino acids. For the CDR3, the DNA is TGTGCCACCAGTCACATAGCGGGGGCGAGCACAGATACGCAGTATTTT. This translates into CATSHIAGASTDTQYF.

This clone has only a few counts. The chain links TRBV6-1 to TRBJ2-7; TRBD2 is a possible D gene (5 bases). V lost 0 bases and J 5 bases, leaving 14 bases between the germline ends. The CDR3 totals 15 residues. The germline gives CDR1 MNHNS, CDR2 SASEGT. The CDR3 nucleotides are TGTGCCAGCAGTGAAGCGGAGGACCCCCCTAACGAGCAGTACTTC. Protein product: CASSEAEDPPNEQYF.

This clone has a single count. The chain uses TRBV6-5 and TRBJ1-5; 7 nucleotides agree with TRBD1. The CDR3 runs to 15 residues. Germline trimming cut 5 bases from V and 1 base from J; bases unmatched to any gene: 5. CDR1 is MNHEY and CDR2 is SVGAGI in the germline V gene. This CDR3 reads CASSPQGLSNQPQHF. The CDR3 nucleotides are TGTGCCAGCAGTCCACAGGGGTTAAGCAATCAGCCCCAGCATTTT.

This chain connects TRBV5-1 to TRBJ1-1; unclear D gene. V dropped 0 bases and J dropped 6 bases, with 18 bases sitting between them. This CDR3 contains 16 residues. CDR1 is SGHRS, CDR2 YFSETQ, per germline. CDR3 region: CASSLGRMGGSAEAFF. The CDR3 region has the DNA TGCGCCAGCAGCTTGGGGAGGATGGGTGGGTCGGCTGAAGCTTTCTTT.

The chain combines TRBV12-5 with TRBJ2-1, with D perhaps matching TRBD2 (7 bases). The V gene lost 8 bases and the J gene lost 5 bases, with 13 bases spanning the gap. Per the germline V gene, CDR1 is LGHNT and CDR2 is FRNRAP. The CDR3 runs to 13 residues. The CDR3 reads CASSGGRNNEQFF. CDR3 DNA: TGTGCTAGTTCGGGGGGCCGTAACAATGAGCAGTTCTTC.

V is TRBV6-5 and J is TRBJ1-1; D might be TRBD1 (5 bases). Trimming took 6 bases from V and 4 from J, leaving 12 bases between them. The CDR3 loop spans 13 amino acids. Germline CDR1 is MNHEY and CDR2 is SVGAGI. Written as DNA, the CDR3 is TGTGCCAGCAGAAGGGGCTCGTCCACTGAAGCTTTCTTT. This encodes CASRRGSSTEAFF.

The V call is TRBV29-1, the J call TRBJ1-1; no reliable D call. The CDR3 spans 12 residues. Looked up from germline, CDR1 is SQVTM and CDR2 is ANQGSEA. The germline V and J ends were trimmed by 4 bases and 2 bases, with 8 bases remaining between them. The CDR3 sequence: CSVVQFNTEAFF. DNA for the CDR3: TGCAGCGTTGTACAGTTTAACACTGAAGCTTTCTTT. Looking up the rest from reference TRBV29-1 and TRBJ1-1 gives the full variable domain: SAVISQKPSRDICQRGTSLTIQCQVDSQVTMMFWYRQQPGQSLTLIATANQGSEATYESGFVIDKFPISRPNLTFSTLTVSNMSPEDSSIYLCSVVQFNTEAFFGQGTRLTVV.

The chain carries TRBV5-1 and TRBJ2-1; 8 positions match TRBD2. Germline CDR1 SGHRS, CDR2 YFSETQ. CDR3 length: 16 amino acids. J lost 10 bases, V lost 6 bases, and 18 bases had no gene match. The CDR3 DNA follows: TGCGCCAGCACCCTGTCGTGGAGCGGGGGCCTCGGGGAGCAGTTCTTC. Its protein is CASTLSWSGGLGEQFF.

J is TRBJ1-1 and V is TRBV2; no reliable D call. This CDR3 contains 12 residues. Germline-derived CDR1 and CDR2 are SNHLY and FYNNEI. The V gene lost 7 bases and the J gene lost 4 bases, with 10 bases spanning the gap. The CDR3 DNA reads as TGTGCCAGCAATAGGGAGGGCACTGAAGCTTTCTTT. It is translated as CASNREGTEAFF.

The chain combines TRBV11-1 with TRBJ2-1; D is possibly TRBD2 (7 bases). Germline V gives CDR1 SGHAT, CDR2 FQDESV (reference sequence). V was trimmed by 5 bases and J by 3 bases, leaving 11 bases between them. The length of the CDR3 is 14 residues. The CDR3 sequence is CASSPGGLYNEQFF. The CDR3 DNA sequence: TGTGCCAGCAGCCCGGGGGGCCTCTACAATGAGCAGTTCTTC. Based on the CDR3 plus reference TRBV11-1 and TRBJ2-1, the full variable domain is EAEVAQSPRYKITEKSQAVAFWCDPISGHATLYWYRQILGQGPELLVQFQDESVVDDSQLPKDRFSAERLKGVDSTLKIQPAELGDSAMYLCASSPGGLYNEQFFGPGTRLTVL.

The V call is TRBV7-2, the J call TRBJ1-2; D call uncertain. Trimming left V 3 bases short and J 1 base short, with 6 bases between. The CDR3 is 13 residues long. Germline assignment: CDR1 SGHTA and CDR2 FQGNSA. CDR3 protein: CASSFASNYGYTF. In DNA, the CDR3 is TGTGCCAGCAGCTTTGCCAGTAACTATGGCTACACCTTC.

The chain has TRBV7-9 and TRBJ2-2; D is unclear. Trimming left V 5 bases short and J 6 bases short, with 13 bases between. Germline CDR1 is SEHNR and CDR2 is FQNEAQ (reference sequence). The CDR3 covers 14 residues. CDR3 sequence: CASSTAPGSGELFF. The DNA for the CDR3 is TGTGCCAGCAGCACCGCCCCGGGTTCCGGGGAGCTGTTTTTT.